A selection of T cell receptor beta chains follows, all from one sample in a study of T cell responses to AZD1222 COVID-19 vaccine. The method was immunoSEQ multiplex PCR; TCRdb's version includes in-frame clones alone and lacks a portion of them. The data hold under 95,000 clones, with roughly nine tenths observed a single time. Sequencing was performed on peripheral blood, taken on day 0 of AZD1222 vaccination. The receptors here all came from an adult in good health. The CDR3 runs from the conserved cysteine through the conserved F or W. The order of the fields is J gene, clone size, V gene, D gene, CDR3 DNA, CDR3 protein. The D gene is left open where the match is weak. Some rows have no size entry. The others give once, few or many, or a class for an expanded clone.

TRBJ2-3 | . | TRBV7-2 | . | TGTGCCAGCAGCTTAGGTGGGGCTAGCACAGATACGCAGTATTTT | CASSLGGASTDTQYF
TRBJ2-7 | . | TRBV27 | . | TGTGCCAGCAGTTTCGGTCCTACCTACGAGCAGTACTTC | CASSFGPTYEQYF
TRBJ1-3 | . | TRBV6-5 | . | TGTGCCAGCAGTTACTCGAATGGCCTCGGAAACACCATATATTTT | CASSYSNGLGNTIYF
TRBJ1-6 | . | TRBV5-8 | . | TGTGCCAGCAGCGGGAGGGTCAAAGGTGATTCACCCCTCCACTTT | CASSGRVKGDSPLHF
TRBJ2-3 | . | TRBV4-1 | TRBD1 | TGCGCCAGCAGCCAGAAGGGCCGGTGGGACAGGAGCACAGATACGCAGTATTTT | CASSQKGRWDRSTDTQYF
TRBJ1-1 | . | TRBV3-1/TRBV3-2 | . | TGTGCCAGCAGCCCTACCACAGCGCGGAACACTGAAGCTTTCTTT | CASSPTTARNTEAFF
TRBJ2-7 | . | TRBV27 | TRBD1 | TGTGCCAGCACCTCGACAGGGGCTCGCAACGAGCAGTACTTC | CASTSTGARNEQYF
TRBJ1-4 | . | TRBV6-6 | . | TGTGCCAGCAGTTACCCACAGGTTCATGGCGAAAAACTGTTTTTT | CASSYPQVHGEKLFF
TRBJ1-2 | . | TRBV3-1/TRBV3-2 | . | TGTGCCAGCAGCCAGAGGGGAGAAGGGTTGGCTGGCTACACCTTC | CASSQRGEGLAGYTF
TRBJ1-6 | . | TRBV6-5 | . | TGTGCCAGCAGGGATACCTCCAATTCACCCCTCCACTTT | CASRDTSNSPLHF
TRBJ1-4 | . | TRBV20-1 | TRBD1 | TGCAGTGCTAGTGGGACAGGGAGCGAAACTAATGAAAAACTGTTTTTT | CSASGTGSETNEKLFF
TRBJ2-3 | . | TRBV2 | TRBD2 | TGTGCCAGCAGCGAGCGGGGAGTTTTCAATACGCAGTATTTT | CASSERGVFNTQYF
TRBJ2-1 | . | TRBV5-1 | TRBD2 | TGCGCCAGCAGCTTAGAAGCGGGAGGAGGGGATGAGCAGTTCTTC | CASSLEAGGGDEQFF
TRBJ2-2 | . | TRBV5-1 | . | TGCGCCAGCAGCGTAAAGGTTTACACCGGGGAGCTGTTTTTT | CASSVKVYTGELFF
TRBJ2-3 | medium-sized | TRBV11-1 | . | TGTGCCAGTACCAGGCTAGATGGGACCACAGATACGCAGTATTTT | CASTRLDGTTDTQYF
TRBJ1-1 | once | TRBV5-1 | . | TGCGCCAGCAGCTACGGGGCTTGGGGACTCCCGAACACTGAAGCTTTCTTT | CASSYGAWGLPNTEAFF
TRBJ1-5 | . | TRBV15 | TRBD1 | TGTGCCACCAGCGGCCTAACAGGGGGCAATCAGCCCCAGCATTTT | CATSGLTGGNQPQHF
TRBJ1-6 | . | TRBV5-1 | TRBD1 | TGCGCCAGCAGCTTGGCCGTCGGACAGGAGACTAAGGCCCTCCACTTT | CASSLAVGQETKALHF